This T cell receptor (beta chain) stems from a study of blood T cell repertoires in COVID-19. Study at large: In each case, the material was cDNA or gDNA derived from T cells, B-cell-depleted T cells, or PBMCs.

How the authors handled the data: Reference gene primer amplification gave nucleated cell count estimates. Repertoires were generated with immunoSEQ multiplex PCR, while TCRdb's copy carries only in-frame clones and drops some. Clonal size and the V and J genes are those of that table, whereas D and trimming came from the DNA. The sample contains approximately 45,000 clones, approximately 83% of which appear only once. The CDR3 spans 12 residues. Deletions cut 4 bases from V and 0 bases from J, with 6 bases between. Germline loops: CDR1 GTSNPN, CDR2 SVGIG (reference sequence). The rearrangement links TRBV30 to TRBJ1-1; D remains ambiguous. This receptor was taken from an elderly woman with acute or convalescent COVID-19. Sequencing was carried out using peripheral blood. CDR3 region: CAWIAVNTEAFF. The DNA for the CDR3 is TGTGCCTGGATAGCGGTGAACACTGAAGCTTTCTTT. The variable domain in full, completed from reference TRBV30 and TRBJ1-1, reads SQTIHQWPATLVQPVGSPLSLECTVEGTSNPNLYWYRQAAGRGLQLLFYSVGIGQISSEVPQNLSASRPQDRQFILSSKKLLLSDSGFYLCAWIAVNTEAFFGQGTRLTVV.